These 17 T cell receptor beta chains came from one sample sequenced in a study of blood T cell repertoires in COVID-19. Repertoires were generated with immunoSEQ multiplex PCR, while TCRdb's copy carries only in-frame clones and drops some. The table lists approximately 150,000 clones, around 85% of them singletons. The sequencing input was peripheral blood. These receptors came from a woman of 80 years or more with acute or convalescent COVID-19.

Written as DNA, the CDR3 is TGTGCCACCAGTGATTTCAAGCCTAACTATGGCTACACCTTC. Translated: CATSDFKPNYGYTF. The chain joins TRBV24-1 to TRBJ1-2; D unresolved. Germline CDR1 is KGHDR and CDR2 is SFDVKD. This CDR3 has 14 amino acids. V lost 1 base and J lost 0, with 5 bases in between.

This clone showed up just a few times. For the CDR3, the DNA is TGTGCCAGCAGTTACCCACAGGGCGGGAGAAGGGAGCTGTTTTTT. Encoded protein: CASSYPQGGRRELFF. The chain carries TRBV6-5 and TRBJ2-2, with a weak D call TRBD2 (7 bases). Deletions cut 2 bases from V and 9 bases from J, with 16 bases between. The CDR3 runs to 15 residues. Germline CDR1 MNHEY, CDR2 SVGAGI.

This chain connects TRBV30 to TRBJ1-4; D unclear. Looked up from germline, CDR1 is GTSNPN and CDR2 is SVGIG (reference sequence). V dropped 0 bases and J dropped 7 bases, with 6 bases sitting between them. The CDR3 runs to 12 residues. The CDR3 sequence is CAWSVSGEKLFF. CDR3 sequence (DNA): TGTGCCTGGAGTGTGTCCGGTGAAAAACTGTTTTTT. The whole variable domain, remainder taken from reference TRBV30 and TRBJ1-4, is SQTIHQWPATLVQPVGSPLSLECTVEGTSNPNLYWYRQAAGRGLQLLFYSVGIGQISSEVPQNLSASRPQDRQFILSSKKLLLSDSGFYLCAWSVSGEKLFFGSGTQLSVL.

This chain joins TRBV6-5 and TRBJ1-2; D is undetermined. The germline CDR1 and CDR2 sequences are MNHEY and SVGAGI. This CDR3 has 11 residues. Trimming removed 4 bases from V and 8 bases from J, with 8 bases in between. The CDR3 loop is CASSFGAGYTF. CDR3 DNA sequence: TGTGCCAGCAGTTTCGGAGCCGGCTACACCTTC.

This clone was counted a few times. This chain connects TRBV2 to TRBJ1-2; TRBD1 matches at 10 bases. The junction had 9 bases not matched to a gene; V was cut back by 5 bases and J by 3 bases. CDR3 length equals 16 residues. Germline CDR1 is SNHLY and CDR2 is FYNNEI. Here the CDR3 reads CASSPRTGGKDYGYTF. The CDR3 region has the DNA TGTGCCAGCAGTCCACGGACAGGGGGGAAGGACTATGGCTACACCTTC.

The chain combines TRBV7-2 with TRBJ1-5, with D perhaps matching TRBD1 (6 bases). The CDR3 sequence is 14 residues long. V lost 5 bases, J lost 4 bases, and 12 bases lay in between. The V gene's germline CDR1 is SGHTA and CDR2 FQGNSA. The CDR3 nucleotides read TGTGCCAGCAGCAAACAGGGTGGGAATCAGCCCCAGCATTTT. Translation: CASSKQGGNQPQHF.

The chain recombines TRBV18 with TRBJ1-2, with a tentative D call TRBD1 (6 bases). This CDR3 comprises 13 residues. Between the trimmed V and J ends, which lost 3 bases and 7 bases, there was a span of 12 bases. From germline, CDR1 is KGHSH and CDR2 LQKENI. The CDR3 coding sequence is TGTGCCAGCTCACCCTCAGGGGATGGTGGCTACACCTTC. It specifies CASSPSGDGGYTF.

J is TRBJ1-1 and V is TRBV7-9; D is undetermined. The germline V and J ends were trimmed by 1 base and 0 bases, with 12 bases remaining between them. The V gene's germline CDR1 is SEHNR and CDR2 FQNEAQ (reference sequence). The CDR3 is 16 amino acids. In DNA, the CDR3 is TGTGCCAGCAGCTTAGATCAATCATACATGAACACTGAAGCTTTCTTT. Amino acid sequence: CASSLDQSYMNTEAFF.

The chain combines TRBV5-6 with TRBJ1-2, with 8 bases identical to TRBD1. V trimming: 4 bases; J trimming: 4 bases; junction bases outside the gene matches: 12. This CDR3 contains 16 residues. Germline V gene data show CDR1 as SGHDT and CDR2 as YYEEEE. The CDR3 region is CASSPRTGTGVYGYTF. CDR3 sequence (DNA): TGTGCCAGCAGCCCCCGGACAGGGACGGGTGTCTATGGCTACACCTTC.

In DNA, the CDR3 is TGTGCCAGTAGGCTGGGGGGGGCTGGGCACCAAGAGACCCAGTACTTC. It is translated as CASRLGGAGHQETQYF. The rearrangement links TRBV19 to TRBJ2-5; weak D call: TRBD2 (7 bases). V was cut by 6 bases and J by 0 bases, with 17 bases left in between. Per the germline V gene, CDR1 is LNHDA and CDR2 is SQIVND (reference sequence). This CDR3 has 16 amino acids.

V usage is TRBV11-2 and J usage is TRBJ2-7; TRBD1 matches at 7 bases. The germline V gene has CDR1 SGHAT and CDR2 FQNNGV. V dropped 5 bases and J dropped 0; count of bases not matched to a gene: 7. This CDR3 contains 15 residues. CDR3 nucleotide sequence: TGTGCCAGCAGCCCCGGGACAGCGAACTCCTACGAGCAGTACTTC. This sequence encodes CASSPGTANSYEQYF.

DNA for the CDR3: TGTGCCAGCAGCTTCCCGGCAGGTCCGAACACTGAAGCTTTCTTT. Protein sequence: CASSFPAGPNTEAFF. V gene TRBV7-2 combines with J gene TRBJ1-1; no clear D gene. The germline V gene encodes CDR1 SGHTA and CDR2 FQGNSA. V dropped 3 bases and J dropped 1 base, with 12 bases sitting between them. The CDR3 has 15 residues. The full variable domain, its missing parts supplied by reference TRBV7-2 and TRBJ1-1, is GAGVSQSPSNKVTEKGKDVELRCDPISGHTALYWYRQSLGQGLEFLIYFQGNSAPDKSGLPSDRFSAERTGGSVSTLTIQRTQQEDSAVYLCASSFPAGPNTEAFFGQGTRLTVV.

The chain combines TRBV27 with TRBJ2-7; TRBD1 matches 7 bases. V was clipped by 0 bases and J by 2 bases; unmatched bases: 7. The CDR3 runs 16 residues. The germline CDR1 and CDR2 sequences are MNHEY and SMNVEV (reference sequence). In DNA form, the CDR3 reads TGTGCCAGCAGTTTATCGATCGGGGACAGCGCCTACGAGCAGTACTTC. Protein: CASSLSIGDSAYEQYF.

The chain employs TRBV6-4 and TRBJ2-3; 9 bases line up with TRBD2. This CDR3 comprises 15 residues. V was pared by 2 bases and J by 4 bases, with 4 bases of the junction left unmatched. Germline V CDR1 and CDR2: MRHNA, SNTAGT. The CDR3 region has the DNA TGTGCCAGCAGTGACGTAGCGGGAGCTTCAGATACGCAGTATTTT. This sequence encodes CASSDVAGASDTQYF.

V is TRBV7-9 and J is TRBJ2-7, with D possibly matching TRBD2 (6 bases). The CDR3 is made up of 16 amino acids. V shed 5 bases and J shed 1 base, with 18 bases lying between them. Germline V lookup: CDR1 SEHNR, CDR2 FQNEAQ (reference sequence). The CDR3 nucleotides are TGTGCCAGCAGCGGGGCTGGTGGCGGGGTTTCCTACGAGCAGTACTTC. Translating gives CASSGAGGGVSYEQYF.

In its sample, this clone was seen once. CDR3 coding DNA: TGTGCCAGCTCCCTTAGGGGGGGCCGGGGCGAGCAGTACTTC. Amino acids: CASSLRGGRGEQYF. This chain links TRBV18 with TRBJ2-7; tentatively, D is TRBD2 (7 bases). Germline CDR1 KGHSH, CDR2 LQKENI. Trimming removed 6 bases from V and 6 bases from J, with 18 bases in between. This CDR3 has 14 residues.

This clone showed up just a few times. The genes are TRBV30 and TRBJ2-7; TRBD1 is a possible D gene (6 bases). The CDR3 sequence is 13 residues long. Trimming took off 3 bases at V and 6 bases at J, with 15 bases between the two ends. Germline-derived CDR1 and CDR2 are GTSNPN and SVGIG (reference sequence). CDR3 sequence (DNA): TGTGCCTGGAGGAACAAGGGGGTGGGCGAGCAGTACTTC. Protein: CAWRNKGVGEQYF.